The source of this T cell receptor beta chain is a study of blood T cell repertoires in COVID-19. On the study more broadly: COVID-19 samples from acute and convalescent phases originated in the United States, Italy and Spain. T cells, B-cell-depleted T cells, or PBMCs provided the cDNA or gDNA that served as material.

The CDR3 has 15 residues. The V gene lost 0 bases and the J gene lost 3 bases, with 12 bases spanning the gap. In germline, CDR1 is SQVTM, CDR2 ANQGSEA. Clones were read by immunoSEQ multiplex PCR, and TCRdb kept only the in-frame ones, dropping some. This sample has under 200,000 clones; over 75% occur once, and the top ten carry nearly 0.55%. This TCR was sampled from a man in his forties or fifties with acute or convalescent COVID-19. Sample: peripheral blood. The V call is TRBV29-1, the J call TRBJ1-5, with unresolved D. The CDR3 region has the DNA TGCAGCGTTGAAGAAAGAGCCGGGTCCAATCAGCCCCAGCATTTT. Its protein product is CSVEERAGSNQPQHF.